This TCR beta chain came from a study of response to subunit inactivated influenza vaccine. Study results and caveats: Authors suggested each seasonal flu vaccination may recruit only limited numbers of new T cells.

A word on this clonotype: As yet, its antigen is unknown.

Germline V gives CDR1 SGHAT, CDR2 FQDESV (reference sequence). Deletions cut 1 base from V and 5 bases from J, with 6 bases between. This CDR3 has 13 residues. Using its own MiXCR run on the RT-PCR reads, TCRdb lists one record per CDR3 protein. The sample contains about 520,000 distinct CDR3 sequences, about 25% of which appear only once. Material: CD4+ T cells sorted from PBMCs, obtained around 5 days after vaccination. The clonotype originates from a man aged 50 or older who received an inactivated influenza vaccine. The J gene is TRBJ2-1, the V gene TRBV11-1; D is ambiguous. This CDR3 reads CASSLEQHNEQFF. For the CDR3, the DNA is TGTGCCAGCAGCTTAGAACAGCACAATGAGCAGTTCTTC. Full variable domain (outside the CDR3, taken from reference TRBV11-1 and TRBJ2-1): EAEVAQSPRYKITEKSQAVAFWCDPISGHATLYWYRQILGQGPELLVQFQDESVVDDSQLPKDRFSAERLKGVDSTLKIQPAELGDSAMYLCASSLEQHNEQFFGPGTRLTVL.